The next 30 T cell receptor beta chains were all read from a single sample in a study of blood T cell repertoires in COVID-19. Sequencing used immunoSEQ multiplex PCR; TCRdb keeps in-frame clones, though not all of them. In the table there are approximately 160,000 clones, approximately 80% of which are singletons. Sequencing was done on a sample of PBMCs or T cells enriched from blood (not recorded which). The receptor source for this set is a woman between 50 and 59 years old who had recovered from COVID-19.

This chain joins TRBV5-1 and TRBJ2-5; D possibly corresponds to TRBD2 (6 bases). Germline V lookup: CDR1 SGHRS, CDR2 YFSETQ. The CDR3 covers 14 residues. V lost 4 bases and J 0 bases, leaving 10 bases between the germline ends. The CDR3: CASSPEGYQETQYF. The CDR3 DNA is TGCGCCAGCAGCCCGGAGGGGTACCAAGAGACCCAGTACTTC.

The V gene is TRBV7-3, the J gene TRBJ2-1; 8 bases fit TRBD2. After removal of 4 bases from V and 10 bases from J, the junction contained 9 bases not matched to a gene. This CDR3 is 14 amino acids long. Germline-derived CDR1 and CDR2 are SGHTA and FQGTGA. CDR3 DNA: TGTGCCAGCAGCTCCGGGAGGGGAGCGGGCGAGCAGTTCTTC. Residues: CASSSGRGAGEQFF.

The DNA for the CDR3 is TGTGCCAGCAGACCGGGACAGGATCAGCCCCAGCATTTT. It yields the protein CASRPGQDQPQHF. The rearrangement links TRBV6-5 to TRBJ1-5, with 8 bases matching TRBD1. Trimming cost V 6 bases and J 5 bases; bases outside gene matches: 3. CDR1 is MNHEY, CDR2 SVGAGI, per germline. The CDR3 has 13 amino acids.

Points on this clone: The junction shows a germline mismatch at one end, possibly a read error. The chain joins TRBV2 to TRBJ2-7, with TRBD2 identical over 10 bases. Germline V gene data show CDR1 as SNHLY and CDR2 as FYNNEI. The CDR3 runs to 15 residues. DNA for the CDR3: TGTGCCAGCAGTGAAAGCCTAGCGGGGGAGATGATTACTCACTTC. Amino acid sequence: CASSESLAGEMITHF.

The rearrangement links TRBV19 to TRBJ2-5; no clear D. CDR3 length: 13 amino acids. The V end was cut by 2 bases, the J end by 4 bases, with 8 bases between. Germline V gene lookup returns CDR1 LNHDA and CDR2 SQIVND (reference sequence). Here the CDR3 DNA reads TGTGCCAGTAGTATACGACACGGAGAGACCCAGTACTTC. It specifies CASSIRHGETQYF.

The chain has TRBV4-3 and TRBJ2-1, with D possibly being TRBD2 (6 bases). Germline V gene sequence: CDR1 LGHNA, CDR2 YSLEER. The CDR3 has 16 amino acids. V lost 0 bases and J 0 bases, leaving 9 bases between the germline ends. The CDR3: CASSQELSGSYNEQFF. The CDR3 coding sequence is TGCGCCAGCAGCCAAGAGCTTAGCGGCTCCTACAATGAGCAGTTCTTC.

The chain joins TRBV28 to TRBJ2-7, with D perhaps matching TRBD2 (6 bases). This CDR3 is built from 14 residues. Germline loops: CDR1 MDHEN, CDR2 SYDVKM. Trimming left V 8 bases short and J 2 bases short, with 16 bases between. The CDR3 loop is CASRGSTVPYEQYF. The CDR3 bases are TGTGCCAGCCGGGGGAGTACAGTACCCTACGAGCAGTACTTC.

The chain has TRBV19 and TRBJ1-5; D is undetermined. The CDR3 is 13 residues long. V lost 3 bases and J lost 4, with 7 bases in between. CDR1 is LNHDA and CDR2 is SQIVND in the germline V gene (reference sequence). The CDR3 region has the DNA TGTGCCAGTAGTATTGTCCTTAATCAGCCCCAGCATTTT. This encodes CASSIVLNQPQHF. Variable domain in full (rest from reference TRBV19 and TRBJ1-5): DGGITQSPKYLFRKEGQNVTLSCEQNLNHDAMYWYRQDPGQGLRLIYYSQIVNDFQKGDIAEGYSVSREKKESFPLTVTSAQKNPTAFYLCASSIVLNQPQHFGDGTRLSIL.

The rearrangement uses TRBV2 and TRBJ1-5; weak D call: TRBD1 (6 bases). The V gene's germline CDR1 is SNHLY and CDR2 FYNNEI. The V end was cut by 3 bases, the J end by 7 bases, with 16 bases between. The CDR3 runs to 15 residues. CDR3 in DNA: TGTGCCAGCAGTGATCAAGGGGGTTCGGGGCAGCCCCAGCATTTT. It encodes CASSDQGGSGQPQHF. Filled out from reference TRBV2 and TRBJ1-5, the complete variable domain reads EPEVTQTPSHQVTQMGQEVILRCVPISNHLYFYWYRQILGQKVEFLVSFYNNEISEKSEIFDDQFSVERPDGSNFTLKIRSTKLEDSAMYFCASSDQGGSGQPQHFGDGTRLSIL.

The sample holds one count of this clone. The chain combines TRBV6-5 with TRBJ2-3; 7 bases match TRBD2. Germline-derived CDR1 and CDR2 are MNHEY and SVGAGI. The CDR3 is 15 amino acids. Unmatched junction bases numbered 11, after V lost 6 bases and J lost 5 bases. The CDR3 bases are TGTGCCAGCAGGGCCACTAGCGCCGGAGGAGATACGCAGTATTTT. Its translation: CASRATSAGGDTQYF.

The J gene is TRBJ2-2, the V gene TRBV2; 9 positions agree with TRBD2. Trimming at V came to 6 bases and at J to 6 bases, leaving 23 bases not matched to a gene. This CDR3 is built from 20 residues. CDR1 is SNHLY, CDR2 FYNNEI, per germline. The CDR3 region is CASRPTPGREGRFGPGELFF. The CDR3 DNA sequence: TGTGCCAGCAGACCTACCCCGGGGCGGGAGGGCCGTTTCGGTCCCGGGGAGCTGTTTTTT.

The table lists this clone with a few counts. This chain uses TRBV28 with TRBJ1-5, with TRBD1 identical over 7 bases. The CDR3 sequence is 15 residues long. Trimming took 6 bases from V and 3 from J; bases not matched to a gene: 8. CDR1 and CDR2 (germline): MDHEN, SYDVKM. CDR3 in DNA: TGTGCCAGCAGCCCACAGGGGAGGTCCAATCAGCCCCAGCATTTT. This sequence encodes CASSPQGRSNQPQHF.

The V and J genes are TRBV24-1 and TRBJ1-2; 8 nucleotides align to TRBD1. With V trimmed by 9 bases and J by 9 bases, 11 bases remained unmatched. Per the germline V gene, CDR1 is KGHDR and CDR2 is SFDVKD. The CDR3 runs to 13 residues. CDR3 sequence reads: CATRADREGSYTF. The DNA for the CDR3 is TGTGCCACCCGTGCGGACAGGGAAGGAAGCTACACCTTC.

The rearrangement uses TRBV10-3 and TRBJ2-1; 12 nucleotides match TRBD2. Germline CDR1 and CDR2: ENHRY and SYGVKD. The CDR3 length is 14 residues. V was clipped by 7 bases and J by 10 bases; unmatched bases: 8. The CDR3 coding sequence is TGTGCCATCACCCCTAGCGGGAGGGTAGGAGAGCAGTTCTTC. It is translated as CAITPSGRVGEQFF.

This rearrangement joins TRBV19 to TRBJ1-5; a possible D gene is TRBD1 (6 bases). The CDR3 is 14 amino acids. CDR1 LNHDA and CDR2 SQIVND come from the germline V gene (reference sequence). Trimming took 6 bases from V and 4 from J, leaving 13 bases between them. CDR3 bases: TGTGCCAGTAGGCCCGGGACATTGAATCAGCCCCAGCATTTT. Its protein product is CASRPGTLNQPQHF.

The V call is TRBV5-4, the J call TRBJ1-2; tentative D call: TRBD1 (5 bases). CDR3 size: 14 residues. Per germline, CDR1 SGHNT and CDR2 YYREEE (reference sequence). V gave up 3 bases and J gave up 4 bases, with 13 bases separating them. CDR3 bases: TGTGCCAGCAGCTCATCTAGCGGGGCCTATGGCTACACCTTC. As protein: CASSSSSGAYGYTF.

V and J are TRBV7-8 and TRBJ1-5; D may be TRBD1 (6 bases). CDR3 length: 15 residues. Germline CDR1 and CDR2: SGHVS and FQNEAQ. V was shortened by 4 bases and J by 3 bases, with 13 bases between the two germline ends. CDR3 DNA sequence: TGTGCCAGCAGCTCCATAGACAGGAACAATCAGCCCCAGCATTTT. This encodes CASSSIDRNNQPQHF.

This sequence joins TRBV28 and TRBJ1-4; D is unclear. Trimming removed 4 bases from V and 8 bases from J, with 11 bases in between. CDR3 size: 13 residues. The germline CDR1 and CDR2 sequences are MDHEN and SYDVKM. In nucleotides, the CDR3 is TGTGCCAGCAGTTCTCGCCCCGGGGAAAAACTGTTTTTT. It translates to CASSSRPGEKLFF. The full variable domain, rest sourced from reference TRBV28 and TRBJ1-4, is DVKVTQSSRYLVKRTGEKVFLECVQDMDHENMFWYRQDPGLGLRLIYFSYDVKMKEKGDIPEGYSVSREKKERFSLILESASTNQTSMYLCASSSRPGEKLFFGSGTQLSVL.

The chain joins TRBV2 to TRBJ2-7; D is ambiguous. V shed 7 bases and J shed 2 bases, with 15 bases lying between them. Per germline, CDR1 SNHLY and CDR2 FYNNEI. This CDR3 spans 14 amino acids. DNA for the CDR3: TGTGCCAGCAAAGGAGCCAGCCAAACCTACGAGCAGTACTTC. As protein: CASKGASQTYEQYF.

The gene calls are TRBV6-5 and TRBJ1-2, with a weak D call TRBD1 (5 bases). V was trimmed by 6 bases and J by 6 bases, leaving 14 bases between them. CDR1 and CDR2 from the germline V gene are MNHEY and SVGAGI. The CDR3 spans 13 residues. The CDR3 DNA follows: TGTGCCAGCAGGGCCTCGGACAAGCATGGCTACACCTTC. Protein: CASRASDKHGYTF.

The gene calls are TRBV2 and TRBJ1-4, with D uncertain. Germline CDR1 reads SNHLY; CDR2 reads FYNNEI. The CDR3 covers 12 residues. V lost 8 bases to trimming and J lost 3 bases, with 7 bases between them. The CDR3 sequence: CASLTANEKLFF. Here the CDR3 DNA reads TGTGCCAGCCTCACAGCTAATGAAAAACTGTTTTTT.

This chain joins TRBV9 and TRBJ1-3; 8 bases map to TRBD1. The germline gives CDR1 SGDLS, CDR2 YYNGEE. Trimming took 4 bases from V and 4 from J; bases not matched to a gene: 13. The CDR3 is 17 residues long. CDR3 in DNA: TGTGCCAGCAGCTCGAACGACTGGACAGGGACAGGAAACACCATATATTTT. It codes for CASSSNDWTGTGNTIYF.

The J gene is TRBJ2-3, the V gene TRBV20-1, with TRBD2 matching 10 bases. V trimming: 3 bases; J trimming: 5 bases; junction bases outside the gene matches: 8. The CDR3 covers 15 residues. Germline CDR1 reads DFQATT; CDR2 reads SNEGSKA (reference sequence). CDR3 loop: CSASGLAGVGDTQYF. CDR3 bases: TGCAGTGCTAGTGGTCTAGCGGGAGTAGGAGATACGCAGTATTTT.

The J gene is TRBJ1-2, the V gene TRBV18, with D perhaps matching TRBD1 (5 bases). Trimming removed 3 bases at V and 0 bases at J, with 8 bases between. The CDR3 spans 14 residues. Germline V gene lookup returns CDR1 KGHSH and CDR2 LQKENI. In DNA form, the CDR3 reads TGTGCCAGCTCACCCGGACAAGCTAACTATGGCTACACCTTC. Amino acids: CASSPGQANYGYTF.

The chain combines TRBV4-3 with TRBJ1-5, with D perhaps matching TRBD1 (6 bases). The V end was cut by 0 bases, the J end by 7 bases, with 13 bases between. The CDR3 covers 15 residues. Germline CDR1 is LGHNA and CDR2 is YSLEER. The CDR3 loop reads CASSQDGARGQPQHF. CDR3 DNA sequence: TGCGCCAGCAGCCAAGATGGAGCCAGGGGACAGCCCCAGCATTTT.

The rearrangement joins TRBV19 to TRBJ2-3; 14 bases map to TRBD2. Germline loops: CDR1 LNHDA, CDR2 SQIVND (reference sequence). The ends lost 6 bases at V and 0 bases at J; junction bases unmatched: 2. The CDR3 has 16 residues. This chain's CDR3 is CASSRLAGGSTDTQYF. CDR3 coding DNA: TGTGCCAGTAGCCGACTAGCGGGGGGGAGCACAGATACGCAGTATTTT.

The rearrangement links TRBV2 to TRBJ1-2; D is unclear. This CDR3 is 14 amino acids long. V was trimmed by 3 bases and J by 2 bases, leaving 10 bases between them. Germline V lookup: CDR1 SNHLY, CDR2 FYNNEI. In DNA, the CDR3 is TGTGCCAGCAGTGAGAGCCAACGGAACTATGGCTACACCTTC. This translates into CASSESQRNYGYTF.

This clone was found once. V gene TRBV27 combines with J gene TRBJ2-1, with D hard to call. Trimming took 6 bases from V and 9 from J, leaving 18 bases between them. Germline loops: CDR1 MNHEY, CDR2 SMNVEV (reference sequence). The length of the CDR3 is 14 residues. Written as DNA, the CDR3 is TGTGCCAGCAGCCTGTTGCCAAAGTCAGGTGAGCAGTTCTTC. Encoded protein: CASSLLPKSGEQFF.

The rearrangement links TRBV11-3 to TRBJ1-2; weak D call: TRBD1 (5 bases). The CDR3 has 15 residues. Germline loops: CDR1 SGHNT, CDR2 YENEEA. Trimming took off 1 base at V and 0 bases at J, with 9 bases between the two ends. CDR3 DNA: TGTGCCAGCAGCTTAGCAGGGTACACTAACTATGGCTACACCTTC. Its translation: CASSLAGYTNYGYTF.

The CDR3, as DNA: TGTGCCACCAGCAGAGATATCGGGGGATCTGGGGCCAACGTCCTGACTTTC. Its protein product is CATSRDIGGSGANVLTF. V gene TRBV15 combines with J gene TRBJ2-6; a possible D gene is TRBD2 (6 bases). The V gene lost 0 bases and the J gene lost 1 base, with 10 bases spanning the gap. Germline CDR1 reads LNHNV; CDR2 reads YYDKDF (reference sequence). This CDR3 spans 17 amino acids.